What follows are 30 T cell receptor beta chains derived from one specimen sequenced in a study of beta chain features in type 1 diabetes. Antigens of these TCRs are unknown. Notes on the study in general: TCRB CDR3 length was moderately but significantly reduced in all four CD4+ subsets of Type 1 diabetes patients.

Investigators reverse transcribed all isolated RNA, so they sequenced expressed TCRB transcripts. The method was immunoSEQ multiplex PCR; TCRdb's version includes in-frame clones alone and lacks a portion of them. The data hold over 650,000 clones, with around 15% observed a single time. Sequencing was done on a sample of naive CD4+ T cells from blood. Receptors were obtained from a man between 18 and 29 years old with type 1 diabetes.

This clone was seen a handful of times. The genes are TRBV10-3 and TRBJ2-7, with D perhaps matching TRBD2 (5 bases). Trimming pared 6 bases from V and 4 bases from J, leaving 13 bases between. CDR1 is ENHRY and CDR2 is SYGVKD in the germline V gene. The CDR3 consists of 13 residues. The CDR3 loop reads CAIRGVGLYEQYF. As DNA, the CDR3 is TGTGCCATCAGGGGAGTAGGGTTGTACGAGCAGTACTTC.

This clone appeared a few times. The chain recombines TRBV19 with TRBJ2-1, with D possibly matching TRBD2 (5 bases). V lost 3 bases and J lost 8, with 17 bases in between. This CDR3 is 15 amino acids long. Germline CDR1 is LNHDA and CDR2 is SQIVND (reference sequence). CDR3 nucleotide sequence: TGTGCCAGTAGTATTCGAGGGCCCTCAGGAGATGAGCAGTTCTTC. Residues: CASSIRGPSGDEQFF.

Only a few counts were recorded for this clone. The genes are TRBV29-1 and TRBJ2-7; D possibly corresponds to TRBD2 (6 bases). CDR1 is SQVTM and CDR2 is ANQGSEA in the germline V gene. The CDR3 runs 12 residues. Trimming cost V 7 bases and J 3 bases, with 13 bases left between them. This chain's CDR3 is CSAGTPNYEQYF. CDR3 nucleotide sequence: TGCAGCGCCGGGACTCCGAACTACGAGCAGTACTTC.

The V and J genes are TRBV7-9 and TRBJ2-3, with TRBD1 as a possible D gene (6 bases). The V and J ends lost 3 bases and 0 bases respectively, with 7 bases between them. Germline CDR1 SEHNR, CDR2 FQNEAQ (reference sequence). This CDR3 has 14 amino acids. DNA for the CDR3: TGTGCCAGCAGCTTTACAGGGAGCACAGATACGCAGTATTTT. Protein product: CASSFTGSTDTQYF.

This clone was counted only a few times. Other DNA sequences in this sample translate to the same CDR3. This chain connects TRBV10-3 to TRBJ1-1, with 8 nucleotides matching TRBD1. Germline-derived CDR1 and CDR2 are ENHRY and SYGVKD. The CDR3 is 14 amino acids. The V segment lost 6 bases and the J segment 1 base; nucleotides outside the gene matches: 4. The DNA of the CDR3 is TGTGCCATCAGCCCACAGGGGGAGAACACTGAAGCTTTCTTT. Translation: CAISPQGENTEAFF.

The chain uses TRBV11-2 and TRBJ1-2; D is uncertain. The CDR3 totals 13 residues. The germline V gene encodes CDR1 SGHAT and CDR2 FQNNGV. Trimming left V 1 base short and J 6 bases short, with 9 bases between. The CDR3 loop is CASSLGTLNGYTF. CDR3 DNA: TGTGCCAGCAGCTTAGGGACGTTAAATGGCTACACCTTC.

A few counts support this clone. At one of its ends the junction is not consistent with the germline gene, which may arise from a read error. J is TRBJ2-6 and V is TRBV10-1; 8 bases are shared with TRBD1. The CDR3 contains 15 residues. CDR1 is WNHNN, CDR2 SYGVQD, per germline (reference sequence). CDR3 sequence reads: CASSESAQGDNVLTF. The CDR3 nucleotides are TGCGCCAGCAGTGAGTCTGCACAGGGGGACAACGTCCTGACTTTC.

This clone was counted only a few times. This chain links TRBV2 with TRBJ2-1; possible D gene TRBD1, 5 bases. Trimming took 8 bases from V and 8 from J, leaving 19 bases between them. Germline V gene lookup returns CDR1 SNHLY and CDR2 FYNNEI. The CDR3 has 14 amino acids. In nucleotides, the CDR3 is TGTGCCAGCTCTAATTCAGGGCAACACGATGAGCAGTTCTTC. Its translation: CASSNSGQHDEQFF.

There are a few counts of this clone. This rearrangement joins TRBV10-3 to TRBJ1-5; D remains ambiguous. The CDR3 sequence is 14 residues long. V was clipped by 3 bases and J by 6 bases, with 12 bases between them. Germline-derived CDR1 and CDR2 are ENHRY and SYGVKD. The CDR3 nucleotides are TGTGCCATCAGTGACTCCACCATTGGTCAGCCCCAGCATTTT. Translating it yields CAISDSTIGQPQHF.

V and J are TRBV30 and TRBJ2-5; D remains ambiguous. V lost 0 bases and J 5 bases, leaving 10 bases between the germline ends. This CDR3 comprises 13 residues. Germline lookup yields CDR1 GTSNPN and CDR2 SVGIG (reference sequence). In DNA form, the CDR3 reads TGTGCCTGGAGTGTAAGGCCACCGGAGACCCAGTACTTC. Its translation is CAWSVRPPETQYF. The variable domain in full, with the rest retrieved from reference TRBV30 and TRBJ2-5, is SQTIHQWPATLVQPVGSPLSLECTVEGTSNPNLYWYRQAAGRGLQLLFYSVGIGQISSEVPQNLSASRPQDRQFILSSKKLLLSDSGFYLCAWSVRPPETQYFGPGTRLLVL.

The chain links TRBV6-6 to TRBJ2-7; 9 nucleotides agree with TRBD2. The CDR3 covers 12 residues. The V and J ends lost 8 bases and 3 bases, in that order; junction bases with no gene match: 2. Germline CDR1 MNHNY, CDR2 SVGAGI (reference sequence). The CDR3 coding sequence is TGTGCCAGCTGTAGCGGGGGCTACGAGCAGTACTTC. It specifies CASCSGGYEQYF.

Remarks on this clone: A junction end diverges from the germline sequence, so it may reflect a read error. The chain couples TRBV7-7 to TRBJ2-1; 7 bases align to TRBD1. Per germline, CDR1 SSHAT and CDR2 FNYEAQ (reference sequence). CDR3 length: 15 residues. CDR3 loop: CASSYLTGREGEQFF. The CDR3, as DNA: TGTGCTAGCAGCTACTTGACAGGGCGAGAGGGTGAGCAGTTCTTC.

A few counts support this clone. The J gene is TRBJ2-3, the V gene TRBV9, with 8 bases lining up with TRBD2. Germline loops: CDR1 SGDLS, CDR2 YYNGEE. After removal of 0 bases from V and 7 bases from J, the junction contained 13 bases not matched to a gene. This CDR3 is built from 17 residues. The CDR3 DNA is TGTGCCAGCAGCGTAGGCCTCCGAGGACTAGCAACGAATACGCAGTATTTT. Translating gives CASSVGLRGLATNTQYF.

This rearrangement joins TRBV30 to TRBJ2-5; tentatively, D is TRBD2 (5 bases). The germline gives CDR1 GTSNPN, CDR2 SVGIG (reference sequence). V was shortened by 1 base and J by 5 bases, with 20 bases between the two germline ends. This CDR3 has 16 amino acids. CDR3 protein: CAWSGWSSQFAETQYF. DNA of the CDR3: TGTGCCTGGAGTGGATGGTCTAGCCAATTTGCCGAGACCCAGTACTTC.

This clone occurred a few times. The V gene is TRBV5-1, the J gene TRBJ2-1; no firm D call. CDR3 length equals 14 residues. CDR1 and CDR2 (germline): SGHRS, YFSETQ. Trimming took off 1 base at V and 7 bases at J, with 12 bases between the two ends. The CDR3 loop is CASSLSHKRNEQFF. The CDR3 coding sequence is TGCGCCAGCAGCTTGAGCCATAAGAGGAATGAGCAGTTCTTC.

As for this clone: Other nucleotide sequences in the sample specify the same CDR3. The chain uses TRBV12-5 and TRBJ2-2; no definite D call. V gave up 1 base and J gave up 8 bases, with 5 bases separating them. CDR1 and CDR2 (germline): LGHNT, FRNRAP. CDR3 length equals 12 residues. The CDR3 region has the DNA TGTGCTAGTGGTTTGGCCCGTGGGGAGCTGTTTTTT. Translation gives CASGLARGELFF.

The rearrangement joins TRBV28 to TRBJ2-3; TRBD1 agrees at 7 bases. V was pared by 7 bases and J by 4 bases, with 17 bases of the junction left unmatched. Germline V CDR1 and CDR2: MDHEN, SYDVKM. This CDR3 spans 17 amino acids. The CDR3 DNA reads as TGTGCCAGCACGTACGCTACCGGGACAGAGCTTGCAGATACGCAGTATTTT. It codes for CASTYATGTELADTQYF. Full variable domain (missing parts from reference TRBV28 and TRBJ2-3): DVKVTQSSRYLVKRTGEKVFLECVQDMDHENMFWYRQDPGLGLRLIYFSYDVKMKEKGDIPEGYSVSREKKERFSLILESASTNQTSMYLCASTYATGTELADTQYFGPGTRLTVL.

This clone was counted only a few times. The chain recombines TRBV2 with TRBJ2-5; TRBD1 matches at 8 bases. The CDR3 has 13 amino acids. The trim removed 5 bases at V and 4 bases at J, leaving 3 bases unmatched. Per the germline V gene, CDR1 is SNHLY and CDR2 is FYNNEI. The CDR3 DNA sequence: TGTGCCAGCAGTCCTACAGGGGGAGAGACCCAGTACTTC. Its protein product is CASSPTGGETQYF.

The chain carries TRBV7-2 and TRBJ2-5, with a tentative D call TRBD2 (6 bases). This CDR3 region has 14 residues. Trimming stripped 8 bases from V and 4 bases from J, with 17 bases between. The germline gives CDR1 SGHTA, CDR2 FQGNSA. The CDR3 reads CASRRGWGRETQYF. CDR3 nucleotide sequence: TGTGCCAGCCGGAGGGGATGGGGTAGAGAGACCCAGTACTTC. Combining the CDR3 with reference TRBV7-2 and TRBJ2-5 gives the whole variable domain GAGVSQSPSNKVTEKGKDVELRCDPISGHTALYWYRQSLGQGLEFLIYFQGNSAPDKSGLPSDRFSAERTGGSVSTLTIQRTQQEDSAVYLCASRRGWGRETQYFGPGTRLLVL.

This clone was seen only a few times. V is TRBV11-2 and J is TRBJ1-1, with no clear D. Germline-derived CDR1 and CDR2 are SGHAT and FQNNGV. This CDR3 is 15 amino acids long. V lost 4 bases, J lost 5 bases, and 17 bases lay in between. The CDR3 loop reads CASSSFSRQNTEAFF. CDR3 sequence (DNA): TGTGCCAGCAGCTCTTTTTCAAGGCAGAATACTGAAGCTTTCTTT.

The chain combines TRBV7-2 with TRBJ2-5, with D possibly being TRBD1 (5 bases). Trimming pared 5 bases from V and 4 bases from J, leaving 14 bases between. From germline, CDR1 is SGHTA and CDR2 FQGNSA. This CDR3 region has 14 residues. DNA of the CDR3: TGTGCCAGCAGCGCGCAGGGTCAGGCAGAGACCCAGTACTTC. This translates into CASSAQGQAETQYF.

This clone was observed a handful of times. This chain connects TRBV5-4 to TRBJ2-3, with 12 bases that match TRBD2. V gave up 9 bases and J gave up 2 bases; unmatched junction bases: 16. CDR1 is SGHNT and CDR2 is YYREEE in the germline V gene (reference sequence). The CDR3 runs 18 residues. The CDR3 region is CATEPGLAGHRSTDTQYF. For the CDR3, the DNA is TGTGCCACCGAACCTGGACTAGCGGGACATCGCTCCACAGATACGCAGTATTTT.

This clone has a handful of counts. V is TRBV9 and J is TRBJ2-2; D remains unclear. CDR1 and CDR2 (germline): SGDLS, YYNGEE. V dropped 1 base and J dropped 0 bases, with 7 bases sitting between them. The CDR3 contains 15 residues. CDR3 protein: CASSVSSANTGELFF. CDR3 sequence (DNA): TGTGCCAGCAGCGTAAGCAGCGCGAACACCGGGGAGCTGTTTTTT.

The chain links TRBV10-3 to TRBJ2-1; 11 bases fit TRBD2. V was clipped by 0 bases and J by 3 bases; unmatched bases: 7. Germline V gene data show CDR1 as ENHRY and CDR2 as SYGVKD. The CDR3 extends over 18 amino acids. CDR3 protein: CAISESRLAGGHYNEQFF. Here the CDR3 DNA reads TGTGCCATCAGTGAGTCGCGCCTAGCGGGGGGCCACTACAATGAGCAGTTCTTC.

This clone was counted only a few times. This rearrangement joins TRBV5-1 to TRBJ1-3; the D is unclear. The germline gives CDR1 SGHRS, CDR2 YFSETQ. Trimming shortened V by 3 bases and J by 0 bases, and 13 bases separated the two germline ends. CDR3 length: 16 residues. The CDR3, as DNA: TGCGCCAGCAGCTCGGTGGCCGAGTTCTCTGGAAACACCATATATTTT. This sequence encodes CASSSVAEFSGNTIYF.

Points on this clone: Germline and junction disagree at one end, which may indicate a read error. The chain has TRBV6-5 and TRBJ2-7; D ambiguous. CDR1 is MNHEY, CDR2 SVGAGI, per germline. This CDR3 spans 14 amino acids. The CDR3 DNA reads TGTGCCATCAGTGAGTCGGAACTTTTCTACGAGCAGTACTTC. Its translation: CAISESELFYEQYF.

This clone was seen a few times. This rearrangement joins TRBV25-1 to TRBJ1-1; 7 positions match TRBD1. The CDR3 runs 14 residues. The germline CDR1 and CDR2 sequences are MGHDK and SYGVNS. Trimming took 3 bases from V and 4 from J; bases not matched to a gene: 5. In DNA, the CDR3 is TGTGCCAGCAGTGAGACAGGGCTGTCCACTGAAGCTTTCTTT. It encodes CASSETGLSTEAFF.

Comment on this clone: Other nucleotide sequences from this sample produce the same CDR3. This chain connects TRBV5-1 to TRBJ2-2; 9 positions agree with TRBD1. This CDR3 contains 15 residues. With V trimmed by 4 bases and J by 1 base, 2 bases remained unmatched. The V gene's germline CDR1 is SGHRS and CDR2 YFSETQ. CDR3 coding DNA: TGCGCCAGCAGCCTGGGACAGGGGAACACCGGGGAGCTGTTTTTT. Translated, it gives CASSLGQGNTGELFF.

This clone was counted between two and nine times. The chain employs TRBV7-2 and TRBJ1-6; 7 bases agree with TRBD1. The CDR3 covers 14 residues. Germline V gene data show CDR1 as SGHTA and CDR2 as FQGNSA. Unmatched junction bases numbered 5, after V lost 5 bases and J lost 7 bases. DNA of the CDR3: TGTGCCAGCAGCCTCGGACAGGTCAATTCACCCCTCCACTTT. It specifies CASSLGQVNSPLHF.

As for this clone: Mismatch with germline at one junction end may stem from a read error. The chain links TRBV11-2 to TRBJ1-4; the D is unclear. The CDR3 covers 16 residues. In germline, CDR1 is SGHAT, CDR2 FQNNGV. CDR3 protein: CASSLVEVTTNEKLFF. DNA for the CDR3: TGTGCCAGCAGCTTAGTTGAGGTCACAACGAATGAAAAACTGTTTTTT.